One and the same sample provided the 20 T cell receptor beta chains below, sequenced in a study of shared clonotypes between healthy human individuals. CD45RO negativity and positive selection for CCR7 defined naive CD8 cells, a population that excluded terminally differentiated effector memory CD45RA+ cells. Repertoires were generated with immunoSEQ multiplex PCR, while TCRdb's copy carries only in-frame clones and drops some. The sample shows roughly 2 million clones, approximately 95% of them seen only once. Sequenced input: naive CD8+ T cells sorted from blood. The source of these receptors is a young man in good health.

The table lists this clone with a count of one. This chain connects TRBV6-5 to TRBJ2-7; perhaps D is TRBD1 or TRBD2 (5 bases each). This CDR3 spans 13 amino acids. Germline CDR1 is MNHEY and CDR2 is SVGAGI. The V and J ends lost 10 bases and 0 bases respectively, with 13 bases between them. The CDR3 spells CATWGSTSYEQYF. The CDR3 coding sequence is TGTGCCACCTGGGGGAGTACCTCCTACGAGCAGTACTTC.

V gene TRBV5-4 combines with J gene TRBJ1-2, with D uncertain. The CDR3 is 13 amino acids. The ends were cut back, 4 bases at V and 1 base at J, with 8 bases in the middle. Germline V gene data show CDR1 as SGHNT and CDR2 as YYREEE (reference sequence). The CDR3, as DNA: TGTGCCAGCAGCAACACAGTTAACTATGGCTACACCTTC. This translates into CASSNTVNYGYTF.

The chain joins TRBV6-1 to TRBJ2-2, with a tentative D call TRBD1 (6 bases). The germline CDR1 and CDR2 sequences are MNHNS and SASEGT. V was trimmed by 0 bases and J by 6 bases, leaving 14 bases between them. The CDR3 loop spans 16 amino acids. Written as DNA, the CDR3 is TGTGCCAGCAGTGAAGCCGACAGGTCCCCTCCCGGGGAGCTGTTTTTT. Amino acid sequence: CASSEADRSPPGELFF.

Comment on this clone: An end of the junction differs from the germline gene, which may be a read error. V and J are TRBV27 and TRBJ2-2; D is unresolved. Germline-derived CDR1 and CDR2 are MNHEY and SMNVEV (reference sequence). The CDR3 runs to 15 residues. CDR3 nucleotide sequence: TGCGCCAGCAGTTTAAGGCAAACGCGTCCCGGGGAGCTGTTTTTT. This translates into CASSLRQTRPGELFF.

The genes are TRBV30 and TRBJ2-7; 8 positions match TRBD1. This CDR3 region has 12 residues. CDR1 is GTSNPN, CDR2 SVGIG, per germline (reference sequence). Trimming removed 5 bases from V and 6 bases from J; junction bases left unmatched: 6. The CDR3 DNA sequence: TGTGCCTGGGGACAGGGAGGTGGCGAGCAGTACTTC. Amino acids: CAWGQGGGEQYF.

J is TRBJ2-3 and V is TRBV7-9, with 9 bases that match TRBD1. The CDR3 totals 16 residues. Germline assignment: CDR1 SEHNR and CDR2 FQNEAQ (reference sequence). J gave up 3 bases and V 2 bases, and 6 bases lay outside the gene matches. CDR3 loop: CASSLQTGGLTDTQYF. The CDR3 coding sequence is TGTGCCAGCAGCTTACAGACAGGGGGGTTGACAGATACGCAGTATTTT.

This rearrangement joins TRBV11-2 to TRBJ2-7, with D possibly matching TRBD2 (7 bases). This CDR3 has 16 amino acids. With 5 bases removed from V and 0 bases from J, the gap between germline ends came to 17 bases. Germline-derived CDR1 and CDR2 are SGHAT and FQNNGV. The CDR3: CASSPGSGGPSYEQYF. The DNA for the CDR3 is TGTGCCAGCAGCCCGGGTTCCGGGGGGCCCTCCTACGAGCAGTACTTC.

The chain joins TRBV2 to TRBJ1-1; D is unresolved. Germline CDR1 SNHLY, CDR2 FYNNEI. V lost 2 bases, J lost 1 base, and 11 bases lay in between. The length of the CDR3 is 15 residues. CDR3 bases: TGTGCCAGCAGTGAAACCCCCGTTCCGAACACTGAAGCTTTCTTT. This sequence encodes CASSETPVPNTEAFF.

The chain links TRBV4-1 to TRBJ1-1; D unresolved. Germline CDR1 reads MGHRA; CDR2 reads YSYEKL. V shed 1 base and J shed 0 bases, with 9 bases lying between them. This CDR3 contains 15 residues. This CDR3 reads CASSQVQTMNTEAFF. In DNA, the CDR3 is TGCGCCAGCAGCCAAGTGCAGACAATGAACACTGAAGCTTTCTTT.

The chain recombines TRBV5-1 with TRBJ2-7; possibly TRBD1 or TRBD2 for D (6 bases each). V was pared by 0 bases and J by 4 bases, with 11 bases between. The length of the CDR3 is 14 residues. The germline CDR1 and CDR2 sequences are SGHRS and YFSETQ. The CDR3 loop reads CASSLEEGGYEQYF. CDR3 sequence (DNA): TGCGCCAGCAGCTTGGAGGAGGGGGGTTACGAGCAGTACTTC.

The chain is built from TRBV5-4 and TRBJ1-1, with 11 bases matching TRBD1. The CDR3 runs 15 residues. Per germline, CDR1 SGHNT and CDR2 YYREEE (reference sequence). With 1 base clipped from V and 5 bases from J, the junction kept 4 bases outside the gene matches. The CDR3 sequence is CASSLLGTGGTEAFF. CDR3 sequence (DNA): TGTGCCAGCAGCTTGTTAGGGACAGGGGGGACTGAAGCTTTCTTT.

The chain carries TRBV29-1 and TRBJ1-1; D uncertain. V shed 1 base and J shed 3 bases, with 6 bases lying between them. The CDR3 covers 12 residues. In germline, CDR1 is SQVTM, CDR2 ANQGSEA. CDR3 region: CSVEGGYTEAFF. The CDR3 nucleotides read TGCAGCGTTGAAGGGGGTTACACTGAAGCTTTCTTT.

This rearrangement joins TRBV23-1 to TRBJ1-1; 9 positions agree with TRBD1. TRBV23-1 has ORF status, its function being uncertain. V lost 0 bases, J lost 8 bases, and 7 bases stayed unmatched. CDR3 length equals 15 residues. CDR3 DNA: TGCGCCAGCAGTCAATCTGGGACAGGGCGTCACGAAGCTTTCTTT. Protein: CASSQSGTGRHEAFF.

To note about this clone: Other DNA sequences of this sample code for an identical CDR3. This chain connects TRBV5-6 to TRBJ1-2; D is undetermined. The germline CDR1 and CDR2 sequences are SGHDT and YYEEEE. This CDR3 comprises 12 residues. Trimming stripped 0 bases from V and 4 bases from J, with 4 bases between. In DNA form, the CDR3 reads TGTGCCAGCAGCTTGGGGTCCTATGGCTACACCTTC. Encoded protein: CASSLGSYGYTF.

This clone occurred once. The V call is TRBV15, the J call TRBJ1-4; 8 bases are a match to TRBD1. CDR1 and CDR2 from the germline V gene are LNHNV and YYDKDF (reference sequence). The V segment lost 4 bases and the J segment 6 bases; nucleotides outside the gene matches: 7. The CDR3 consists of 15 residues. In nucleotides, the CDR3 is TGTGCCACCAGCACCACGGGACAGGCCGATGAAAAACTGTTTTTT. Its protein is CATSTTGQADEKLFF.

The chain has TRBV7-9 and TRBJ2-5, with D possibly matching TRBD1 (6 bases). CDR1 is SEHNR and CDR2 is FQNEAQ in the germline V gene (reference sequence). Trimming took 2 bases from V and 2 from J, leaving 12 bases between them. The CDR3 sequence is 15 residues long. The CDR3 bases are TGTGCCAGCAGCTTATGGCGACAGGAGCAAGAGACCCAGTACTTC. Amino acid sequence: CASSLWRQEQETQYF.

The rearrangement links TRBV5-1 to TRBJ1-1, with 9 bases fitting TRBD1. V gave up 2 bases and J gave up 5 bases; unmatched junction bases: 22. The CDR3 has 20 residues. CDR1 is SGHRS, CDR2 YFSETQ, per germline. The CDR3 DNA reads TGCGCCAGCAGCTTTCACAGGGGGCCCGAAAGAGGAAGTAAGAGAACTGAAGCTTTCTTT. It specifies CASSFHRGPERGSKRTEAFF.

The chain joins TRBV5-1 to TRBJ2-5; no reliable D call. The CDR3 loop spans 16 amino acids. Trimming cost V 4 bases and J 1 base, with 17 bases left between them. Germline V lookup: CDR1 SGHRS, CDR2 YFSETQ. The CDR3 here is CASSPGGVGFQETQYF. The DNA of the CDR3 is TGCGCCAGCAGCCCAGGTGGGGTGGGGTTCCAAGAGACCCAGTACTTC.

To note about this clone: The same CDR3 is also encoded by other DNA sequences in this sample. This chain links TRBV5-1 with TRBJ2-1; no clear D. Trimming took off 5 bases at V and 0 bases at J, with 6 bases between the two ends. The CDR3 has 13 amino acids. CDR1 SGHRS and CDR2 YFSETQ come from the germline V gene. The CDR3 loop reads CASSLSSYNEQFF. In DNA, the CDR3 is TGCGCCAGCAGTCTGAGCTCCTACAATGAGCAGTTCTTC.

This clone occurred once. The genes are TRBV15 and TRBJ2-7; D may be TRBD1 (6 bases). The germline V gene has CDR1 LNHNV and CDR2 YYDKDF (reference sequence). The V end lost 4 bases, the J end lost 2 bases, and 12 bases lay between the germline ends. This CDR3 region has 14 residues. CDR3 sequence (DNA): TGTGCCACCAGCAACAGGGACGGGGCCTACGAGCAGTACTTC. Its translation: CATSNRDGAYEQYF.